The entry below describes one TCR beta chain. The record originates from a study of cytomegalovirus exposure and HLA in healthy donors. The PCR employed 60 Vbeta primers together with 13 Jbeta primers. Measured with immunoSEQ multiplex PCR; TCRdb has only the in-frame clones, and not every one. The sample lists some 120,000 clones; about 82% were seen once. J lost 7 bases, V lost 8 bases, and 11 bases had no gene match. Per the germline V gene, CDR1 is KGHSH and CDR2 is LQKENI. The CDR3 totals 15 residues. Sequenced material: PBMCs. The chain carries TRBV18 and TRBJ1-4; 9 nucleotides align to TRBD1. The clonotype originates from a middle-aged man in good health and CMV-seronegative. The CDR3 sequence: CASTPQTGGLEKLFF. The CDR3 nucleotides read TGTGCCAGCACCCCTCAGACAGGGGGTCTTGAAAAACTGTTTTTT.